The rows below give T cell receptor beta chains drawn from one sample of a study of blood T cell repertoires in COVID-19. TCRdb keeps only in-frame clones here, not all; method: immunoSEQ multiplex PCR. The data hold 250,000 to 300,000 clones, with roughly 89% observed a single time. Sequencing was done on a sample of PBMCs or T cells enriched from blood (not recorded which). The source of these receptors is a woman aged 55 to 70 who had recovered from COVID-19. Each CDR3 is given with its conserved first and last residue. The order of the fields is clone size, V gene, J gene, D gene, CDR3 protein, CDR3 DNA. D genes are given only for firm matches. Size tells how often a clone was seen (once, few, many) or the class of an expanded clone, and some rows leave it out.

>.|TRBV5-1|TRBJ2-7|.
CASKADRLLGEQYF
TGCGCCAGCAAGGCCGACAGGCTACTTGGCGAGCAGTACTTC
>.|TRBV20-1|TRBJ2-3|TRBD2
CSASPSGREPDTQYF
TGCAGTGCTAGTCCTAGCGGGAGGGAGCCGGATACGCAGTATTTT
>.|TRBV7-3|TRBJ2-7|TRBD2
CASSPGTTSREQYF
TGTGCCAGCAGCCCCGGGACTACGTCTCGGGAGCAGTACTTC
>.|TRBV5-5|TRBJ1-5|TRBD1
CASSTTGVVPNQPQHF
TGTGCCAGCAGCACAACAGGGGTCGTCCCAAATCAGCCCCAGCATTTT
>.|TRBV7-3|TRBJ2-2|TRBD1
CASSLGQGYTGELFF
TGTGCCAGCAGCTTAGGACAGGGGTACACCGGGGAGCTGTTTTTT
>.|TRBV5-1|TRBJ2-5|TRBD2
CASSQGLVRETQYF
TGCGCCAGCAGCCAAGGACTAGTAAGAGAGACCCAGTACTTC
>.|TRBV25-1|TRBJ2-3|.
CASSLDDPDTQYF
TGTGCCAGCAGTCTAGATGACCCTGATACGCAGTATTTT
>.|TRBV11-3|TRBJ2-3|TRBD2
CASTPGGSSTDTQYF
TGTGCCAGCACCCCGGGGGGGTCTAGCACAGATACGCAGTATTTT
>.|TRBV18|TRBJ2-5|.
CASSPNIQETQYF
TGTGCCAGCTCGCCCAACATACAAGAGACCCAGTACTTC
>.|TRBV27|TRBJ2-3|.
CASKALDRFAQYF
TGTGCCAGCAAAGCGCTAGACCGGTTTGCGCAGTATTTT
>.|TRBV4-2|TRBJ1-2|TRBD1
CASSQEGQDDYGYTF
TGTGCCAGCAGCCAAGAGGGACAGGACGATTATGGCTACACCTTC
>.|TRBV12-3/TRBV12-4|TRBJ1-1|TRBD1
CASTQGDPEAFF
TGTGCCAGCACCCAGGGGGACCCTGAAGCTTTCTTT
>.|TRBV11-3|TRBJ2-7|.
CASSPIDGRESPYEQYF
TGTGCCAGCAGCCCAATCGATGGTCGGGAATCCCCCTACGAGCAGTACTTC
>.|TRBV2|TRBJ2-3|.
CASREYTDTQYF
TGTGCCAGCAGAGAGTACACAGATACGCAGTATTTT
>once|TRBV7-8|TRBJ2-1|.
CASSNTRSSYNEQFF
TGTGCCAGCAGCAACACTAGAAGCTCCTACAATGAGCAGTTCTTC
>.|TRBV24-1|TRBJ2-7|.
CATIRQEEVHEQYF
TGTGCCACCATTCGACAGGAAGAGGTCCACGAGCAGTACTTC
>.|TRBV27|TRBJ2-2|.
CASSFSANTGELFF
TGTGCCAGCAGTTTCTCCGCGAACACCGGGGAGCTGTTTTTT
>.|TRBV5-1|TRBJ1-2|TRBD1
CASNRDRDNYGYTF
TGCGCCAGCAACCGGGACAGGGATAACTATGGCTACACCTTC
>.|TRBV7-3|TRBJ2-1|.
CASSPQGLGGQEQFF
TGTGCCAGCAGCCCCCAGGGCCTAGGCGGTCAAGAGCAGTTCTTC
>.|TRBV7-3|TRBJ2-7|TRBD2
CASSFRLAGVYEQYF
TGTGCCAGCAGCTTCCGACTAGCGGGGGTCTACGAGCAGTACTTC
>.|TRBV10-3|TRBJ2-2|TRBD2
CAISWASGVNTGELFF
TGTGCCATCAGTTGGGCTAGCGGGGTAAACACCGGGGAGCTGTTTTTT
>.|TRBV30|TRBJ2-4|TRBD2
CAWRPSGGNIQYF
TGTGCCTGGAGGCCGTCGGGGGGAAACATTCAGTACTTC
>.|TRBV7-9|TRBJ1-2|TRBD1
CASSSHLGGGYGYTF
TGTGCCAGCAGCTCTCACCTAGGGGGCGGCTATGGCTACACCTTC
>.|TRBV19|TRBJ1-2|.
CATQGYGYTF
TGTGCCACCCAGGGGTATGGCTACACCTTC
>few|TRBV9|TRBJ2-3|.
CASSVDTGGDTQYF
TGTGCCAGCAGCGTGGACACCGGCGGAGATACGCAGTATTTT
>.|TRBV7-3|TRBJ2-3|.
CASSLFPSTSTDTQYF
TGTGCCAGCAGCTTATTCCCCTCCACAAGCACAGATACGCAGTATTTT
>.|TRBV19|TRBJ2-2|.
CASSIARRDAGELFF
TGTGCCAGTAGTATAGCTCGGAGGGACGCCGGGGAGCTGTTTTTT
>.|TRBV2|TRBJ1-2|TRBD1
CASSLLPPGTGQGYTF
TGTGCCAGCAGTCTCCTTCCCCCCGGGACAGGGCAGGGCTACACCTTC
>.|TRBV4-1|TRBJ2-3|TRBD1
CASSSFQTGADTQYF
TGCGCCAGCAGCTCCTTTCAGACAGGGGCAGATACGCAGTATTTT
>.|TRBV9|TRBJ2-5|TRBD2
CASSVAGGVQTQYF
TGTGCCAGCAGCGTAGCGGGGGGTGTCCAGACCCAGTACTTC
>.|TRBV4-1|TRBJ2-1|.
CASSQGGRGSHGDEQFF
TGCGCCAGCAGCCAAGGGGGGCGGGGGAGCCATGGGGATGAGCAGTTCTTC
>.|TRBV7-2|TRBJ1-1|.
CASSLAGDTDTSSWNTEAFF
TGTGCCAGCAGCTTAGCGGGGGACACCGACACGAGCAGTTGGAACACTGAAGCTTTCTTT
>.|TRBV27|TRBJ2-3|.
CASSPAGGVTDTQYF
TGTGCCAGCAGCCCCGCCGGGGGTGTTACAGATACGCAGTATTTT
>.|TRBV2|TRBJ2-7|TRBD2
CASTGLAGEEQYF
TGTGCCAGCACTGGACTAGCGGGAGAGGAGCAGTACTTC
>once|TRBV6-5|TRBJ2-5|.
CASSRGSWETQYF
TGTGCCAGCAGTCGGGGGTCGTGGGAGACCCAGTACTTC
>.|TRBV5-1|TRBJ2-1|TRBD2
CASSYPGLAGTNEQFF
TGCGCCAGCAGCTATCCGGGACTAGCGGGAACCAATGAGCAGTTCTTC
>.|TRBV5-4|TRBJ1-1|TRBD1
CASSWKDRGTEAFF
TGTGCCAGCAGCTGGAAAGACAGGGGGACTGAAGCTTTCTTT